This T cell receptor (beta chain) was captured by sequencing in a study of T cell changes during pregnancy in multiple sclerosis. V shed 1 base and J shed 2 bases, with 12 bases lying between them. Per the germline V gene, CDR1 is MGHRA and CDR2 is YSYEKL. The CDR3 covers 16 residues. Generated by immunoSEQ multiplex PCR, the TCRdb table keeps only in-frame clones and is missing some. The top ten hold 1.5% to 2% of the sample, which has roughly 110,000 clones, around 90% seen once. This clonotype was sampled from a female donor with multiple sclerosis, enrolled in a pregnancy study. Sequences were derived from peripheral blood, sampled after pregnancy. The J gene is TRBJ2-1, the V gene TRBV4-1; D not resolved. The CDR3 loop is CASSQVDMITYNEQFF. The CDR3, as DNA: TGCGCCAGCAGCCAAGTCGACATGATAACCTACAATGAGCAGTTCTTC.